This T cell receptor beta chain was observed in a study of CD8 T cells in ankylosing spondylitis. This clonotype was detected ten times or more. Its antigen is not known. Each CDR3 protein gets one entry after TCRdb re-called the 5' RACE reads with MiXCR. The sample shows about 130,000 distinct CDR3 sequences, more than 6.5% of them seen only once. This CDR3 spans 14 amino acids. V shed 9 bases and J 5 bases; nucleotides not matched to a gene: 7. General study points: Apparently characteristic of ankylosing spondylitis blood was a TCR beta motif (about eight highly homologous variants). Significantly higher representation of disease-linked clones was reported for matched ankylosing spondylitis synovial fluid. Disease-linked clones had a CD8+ phenotype and relatively low frequency in peripheral blood. Certain motif variants had earlier been reported in reactive arthritis synovial fluid and blood.

The chain links TRBV12-3 or TRBV12-4 to TRBJ1-6, with TRBD1 identical over 7 bases. Material: blood, either unsorted or a sorted T cell fraction (not recorded which). The origin of this receptor is a male donor with ankylosing spondylitis or in good health (not recorded which). In DNA, the CDR3 is TGTGCCAGTAACAACAGGGGAGATAATTCACCCCTCCACTTT. Protein sequence: CASNNRGDNSPLHF.